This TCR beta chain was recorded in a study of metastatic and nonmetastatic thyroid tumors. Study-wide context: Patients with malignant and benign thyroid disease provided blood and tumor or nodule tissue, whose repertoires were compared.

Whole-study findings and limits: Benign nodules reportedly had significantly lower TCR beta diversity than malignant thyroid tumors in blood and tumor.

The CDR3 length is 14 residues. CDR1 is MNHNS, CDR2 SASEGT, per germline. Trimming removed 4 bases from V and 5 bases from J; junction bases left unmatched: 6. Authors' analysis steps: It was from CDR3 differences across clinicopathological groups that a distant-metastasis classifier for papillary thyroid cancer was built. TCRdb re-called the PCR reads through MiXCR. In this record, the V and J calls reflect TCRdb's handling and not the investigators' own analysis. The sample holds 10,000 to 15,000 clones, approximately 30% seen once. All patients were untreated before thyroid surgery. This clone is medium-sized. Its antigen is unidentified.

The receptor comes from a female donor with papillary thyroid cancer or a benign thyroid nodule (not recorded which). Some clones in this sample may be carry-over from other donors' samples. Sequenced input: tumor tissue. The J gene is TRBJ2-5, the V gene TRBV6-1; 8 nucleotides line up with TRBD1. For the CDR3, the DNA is TGTGCCAGCAGTGGCCAGGGGGCAGGGGAGACCCAGTACTTC. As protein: CASSGQGAGETQYF.